The 5 T cell receptor beta chains below were found in one sample sequenced in a study of OX40 agonist ivuxolimab in advanced cancers. Profiled with immunoSEQ multiplex PCR; TCRdb holds only in-frame clones, not every one. The sample consists of roughly 67,000 clones, about 90% of them appearing once. This material consisted of CD4+ or CD8+ T cells sorted from blood, taken in a trial of the OX40 agonist ivuxolimab. These receptors were taken from an adult with an advanced solid tumor such as melanoma, head and neck, liver or kidney cancer.

This chain uses TRBV5-5 with TRBJ1-5; D gene unclear. Germline-derived CDR1 and CDR2 are SGHKS and YYEKEE (reference sequence). V was pared by 4 bases and J by 3 bases, with 11 bases between. The CDR3 contains 14 residues. The CDR3 protein is CASSLAGPNQPQHF. The CDR3 DNA reads as TGTGCCAGCAGCCTAGCCGGGCCCAATCAGCCCCAGCATTTT.

This sequence joins TRBV5-1 and TRBJ2-3, with 8 nucleotides matching TRBD1. Trimming cost V 4 bases and J 4 bases; bases outside gene matches: 5. CDR3 size: 14 residues. Germline V gives CDR1 SGHRS, CDR2 YFSETQ. The DNA of the CDR3 is TGCGCCAGCAGCAGGACAGGGACGGCAGATACGCAGTATTTT. Translated: CASSRTGTADTQYF.

The chain carries TRBV9 and TRBJ2-7; 7 bases line up with TRBD1. This CDR3 has 13 amino acids. The germline CDR1 and CDR2 sequences are SGDLS and YYNGEE. The V and J ends lost 4 bases and 3 bases, in that order; junction bases with no gene match: 4. The CDR3 reads CASSSDRDYEQYF. In DNA, the CDR3 is TGTGCCAGCAGCTCAGACAGGGACTACGAGCAGTACTTC.

The rearrangement joins TRBV7-9 to TRBJ1-1; 8 bases are a match to TRBD1. The V segment lost 4 bases and the J segment 6 bases; nucleotides outside the gene matches: 10. The length of the CDR3 is 15 residues. CDR1 is SEHNR, CDR2 FQNEAQ, per germline (reference sequence). CDR3 amino acids: CASSSPGGGYAEAFF. CDR3 coding DNA: TGTGCCAGCAGCTCTCCAGGGGGCGGGTACGCTGAAGCTTTCTTT.

The J gene is TRBJ2-1, the V gene TRBV30; 10 bases line up with TRBD1. V lost 2 bases and J lost 7; bases outside the gene matches: 8. CDR1 is GTSNPN, CDR2 SVGIG, per germline (reference sequence). The CDR3 totals 15 residues. The CDR3 sequence: CAWSRDRGRINEQFF. Here the CDR3 DNA reads TGTGCCTGGAGTCGAGACAGGGGGCGCATTAATGAGCAGTTCTTC.